This T cell receptor beta chain was found in a study of blood T cells in healthy people across ages. Study observations and caveats: More naive CD4+ cells and higher diversity were found in long-lived than in aged donors. Age advanced and TCR beta diversity per million T cells fell, roughly linearly.

CDR1 SGHNT and CDR2 YYREEE come from the germline V gene (reference sequence). Between the trimmed V and J ends, which lost 6 bases and 2 bases, there was a span of 9 bases. This CDR3 spans 14 amino acids. Through a sample-barcoded 5' primer and a J-beta primer mix, a second PCR was run for roughly 6 to 11 cycles. Carrying 12 random nucleotides, a template-switch adaptor labeled each individual cDNA molecule. TCRdb called the 5' RACE reads again in MiXCR, with one record for every CDR3 protein. The data contain about 680,000 distinct CDR3 sequences, 45% to 50% of them singletons. Details on this clonotype: Its specificity is not known.

The material sequenced was blood. The chain couples TRBV5-4 to TRBJ2-6; TRBD1 is a possible D gene (6 bases). The clonotype originates from a woman aged 60 to 75 in good health. The CDR3 coding sequence is TGTGCCAGCAACCACAGGGCTGGGGCCAACGTCCTGACTTTC. Translating it yields CASNHRAGANVLTF.